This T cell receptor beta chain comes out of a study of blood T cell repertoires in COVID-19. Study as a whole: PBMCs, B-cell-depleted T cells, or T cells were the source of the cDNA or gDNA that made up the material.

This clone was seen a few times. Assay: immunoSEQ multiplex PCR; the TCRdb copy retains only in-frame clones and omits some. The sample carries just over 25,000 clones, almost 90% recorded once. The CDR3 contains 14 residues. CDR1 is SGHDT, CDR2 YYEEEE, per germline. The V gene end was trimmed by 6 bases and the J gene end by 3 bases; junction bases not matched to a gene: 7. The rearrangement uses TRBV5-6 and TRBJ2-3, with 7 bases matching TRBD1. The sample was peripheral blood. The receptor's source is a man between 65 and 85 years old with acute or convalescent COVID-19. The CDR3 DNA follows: TGTGCCAGCATCATCGGGACAGTTACAGATACGCAGTATTTT. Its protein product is CASIIGTVTDTQYF.